This T cell receptor beta chain was identified in a study of control samples from healthy donors and cancer patients. Between the trimmed V and J ends, which lost 1 base and 4 bases, there was a span of 5 bases. The V gene's germline CDR1 is SGDLS and CDR2 YYNGEE. This CDR3 has 13 amino acids. Profiling relied on immunoSEQ multiplex PCR, and the TCRdb table lists in-frame clones only, not all of them. The profile shows some 13,000 clones, approximately 77% of them singletons. The V call is TRBV9, the J call TRBJ2-2, with unresolved D. The specimen sequenced was formalin-fixed, paraffin-embedded tissue. The origin of this receptor is a male donor with melanoma. The DNA for the CDR3 is TGTGCCAGCAGCGTACAGGTCACCGGGGAGCTGTTTTTT. As protein: CASSVQVTGELFF.